This T cell receptor beta chain was found in a study of T cells in Graves' hyperthyroidism and ophthalmopathy. Ten or more counts support this clonotype. Hyperthyroidism in the patients, aged 18 to 65, was newly diagnosed and under 2 months in duration. Amplified TCR beta CDR3 regions derived from RNA transcripts. The HTBI primer set drove a first-round RT-PCR of the TCR CDR3. TCRdb re-called the multiplex PCR reads through MiXCR, storing one row per CDR3 protein. This sample has over 150,000 distinct CDR3 sequences, with about 18% found just once. V shed 2 bases and J 2 bases; nucleotides not matched to a gene: 0. CDR3 length: 14 residues. Germline V gene data show CDR1 as ENHRY and CDR2 as SYGVKD.

The sequenced material came from blood. The rearrangement links TRBV10-3 to TRBJ1-2, with 9 bases identical to TRBD1. The TCR was taken from a woman aged 45-60 years with Graves' hyperthyroidism. The CDR3: CAISEGQGNYGYTF. Here the CDR3 DNA reads TGTGCCATCAGTGAGGGACAGGGGAACTATGGCTACACCTTC.